This record concerns one T cell receptor beta chain sequence. These data are taken from a study of blood T cell repertoires in COVID-19. Background on the study: The study drew acute and convalescent COVID-19 samples from the United States, Italy and Spain.

Profiled with immunoSEQ multiplex PCR; TCRdb holds only in-frame clones, not every one. The data hold 75,000 to 95,000 clones, with 87% observed a single time. The CDR3 length is 14 residues. Looked up from germline, CDR1 is MNHEY and CDR2 is SVGEGT. Trimming cost V 0 bases and J 0 bases, with 6 bases left between them. Sequenced: peripheral blood. The V call is TRBV6-2 or TRBV6-3, the J call TRBJ2-7, with D perhaps matching TRBD2 (5 bases). The clonotype comes from a human donor in a cohort sampled during active COVID-19. The CDR3 reads CASSYSRDSYEQYF. The CDR3 region has the DNA TGTGCCAGCAGTTACTCCCGGGACTCCTACGAGCAGTACTTC.